A selection of T cell receptor beta chains follows, all from one sample in a study of blood T cell repertoires in COVID-19. TCRdb's table, derived via immunoSEQ multiplex PCR, lists solely in-frame clones and lacks some. Of fewer than 70,000 clones in the sample, 80% to 90% were seen once. The sequenced sample was peripheral blood. The receptors shown here come from a human donor in a cohort sampled during active COVID-19. CDR3s include the opening cysteine and the closing phenylalanine or tryptophan. D genes are given only for firm matches. Size tells how often a clone was seen (once, few, many) or the class of an expanded clone, and some rows leave it out.

>TRBJ1-5|TRBV5-6|NA|NA
TGTGCCAGCAGCTTCACAGAAAAACAGCCCCAGCATTTT
CASSFTEKQPQHF
>TRBJ1-5|TRBV7-2|NA|TRBD1
TGTGCCAGCAGCCCAGGGACAGCCAGAAATCAGCCCCAGCATTTT
CASSPGTARNQPQHF
>TRBJ2-2|TRBV30|NA|NA
TGTGCCTGGAGTGTCGGGTGGGCCGGGGAGCTGTTTTTT
CAWSVGWAGELFF
>TRBJ1-1|TRBV4-3|NA|TRBD1
TGCGCCAGCAGCCAGGGTCAGGGACAGTCTACTTTTGGGGCTTTCTTT
CASSQGQGQSTFGAFF
>TRBJ2-7|TRBV7-2|NA|NA
TGTGCCAGCAGCTTAGCGGCCGGGAGCGGCTACGAGCAGTACTTC
CASSLAAGSGYEQYF
>TRBJ2-3|TRBV28|NA|NA
TGTGCCAGCAGTTTAGATTCGCCTGCTAGAGATACGCAGTATTTT
CASSLDSPARDTQYF
>TRBJ2-7|TRBV29-1|NA|TRBD2
TGCAGCGTTGAAGATAGCGGGGCATCCTACGAGCAGTACTTC
CSVEDSGASYEQYF
>TRBJ2-3|TRBV11-2|NA|NA
TGTGCCAGCAGCTTATTTCAGGGCGCAGATACGCAGTATTTT
CASSLFQGADTQYF
>TRBJ1-1|TRBV19|NA|NA
TGTGCCAGTAGCCTCGAAGCGACTGAAGCTTTCTTT
CASSLEATEAFF
>TRBJ2-7|TRBV30|once|TRBD1
TGTGCCTGCCCGGGGACAGGGGTTACCTACGAGCAGTACTTC
CACPGTGVTYEQYF
>TRBJ1-2|TRBV4-1|NA|NA
TGCGCCAGCAGCCAAGCCCCAGGGGAAGTCTATGGCTACACCTTC
CASSQAPGEVYGYTF
>TRBJ1-4|TRBV7-8|NA|NA
TGTGCCAGCAGCCCCCGGGGGGGGGAAAAACTGTTTTTT
CASSPRGGEKLFF
>TRBJ2-1|TRBV12-3/TRBV12-4|many|NA
TGTGCCAGCAGTCAAGGAGGCAATGAGCAGTTCTTC
CASSQGGNEQFF
>TRBJ2-4|TRBV5-1|NA|TRBD2
TGCGCCAGCAGCTTGAGTCGGCTAGCGGGGGATAAAACCTTAGCCAAAAACATTCAGTACTTC
CASSLSRLAGDKTLAKNIQYF
>TRBJ2-3|TRBV9|NA|NA
TGTGCCAGCAGCGTAGTGGGCGGGATCACAGATACGCAGTATTTT
CASSVVGGITDTQYF
>TRBJ2-5|TRBV30|NA|NA
TGTGCCTGGAGTGTACAGGCCCACCGGGAGACCCAGTACTTC
CAWSVQAHRETQYF
>TRBJ1-1|TRBV24-1|NA|NA
TGTGCCACCAGTGACTACGCAAACACTGAAGCTTTCTTT
CATSDYANTEAFF
>TRBJ2-1|TRBV7-9|NA|TRBD2
TGTGCCAGCAGGCGGGGGAGACACGGGATTTACAATGAGCAGTTCTTC
CASRRGRHGIYNEQFF
>TRBJ2-3|TRBV30|NA|TRBD2
TGTGCCTGGAGTGGGGGACTAGCGGGGGGCACAGATACGCAGTATTTT
CAWSGGLAGGTDTQYF
>TRBJ2-7|TRBV6-5|NA|NA
TGTGCCAGCAGTTACCTCTACGAGCAGTACTTC
CASSYLYEQYF
>TRBJ2-5|TRBV7-2|NA|TRBD2
TGTGCCAGCAGCTTAGCGATAGGGGTAGCGGGAGGGCGCGAGACCCAGTACTTC
CASSLAIGVAGGRETQYF
>TRBJ2-7|TRBV7-2|once|NA
TGTGCCAGCAGCTCCGGCCGGGGCGAGCAGTACTTC
CASSSGRGEQYF
>TRBJ1-2|TRBV7-9|NA|TRBD1
TGTGCCAGCAGCCCTAGACAGGGGGCAGGAGGCTACACCTTC
CASSPRQGAGGYTF
>TRBJ1-5|TRBV19|NA|TRBD1
TGTGCCAGTACCGTTTTGGGGACAGGGGCTAATCAGCCCCAGCATTTT
CASTVLGTGANQPQHF
>TRBJ2-1|TRBV24-1|NA|NA
TGTGCCACCAGTGACGCTAGCGCGCGGGGTGAGCAGTTCTTC
CATSDASARGEQFF
>TRBJ1-2|TRBV4-1|NA|NA
TGCGCCAGCAGCCAGGCAGTCCTTTCTAACTATGGCTACACCTTC
CASSQAVLSNYGYTF
>TRBJ2-7|TRBV27|NA|TRBD1
TGTGCCAGCAGTCCCGTGCCCCCGTGGGGACAGACCGCCTACGAGCAGTACTTC
CASSPVPPWGQTAYEQYF
>TRBJ2-7|TRBV28|NA|TRBD1
TGTGCCAGCAGCATGACAGGGGAAAAATACGAGCAGTACTTC
CASSMTGEKYEQYF
>TRBJ2-2|TRBV7-9|NA|NA
TGTGCCAGCACCTTTTTCCCCCAAGCCGGGGGGCCTTTCCTTAACACCGGGGAGCTGTTTTTT
CASTFFPQAGGPFLNTGELFF
>TRBJ1-2|TRBV2|NA|NA
TGTGCCAGCAGGGAGAGGGAACCTAACTATGGCTACACCTTC
CASREREPNYGYTF
>TRBJ1-2|TRBV28|NA|NA
TGTGCCAGCAGTCGGTCTTTTCGGGGCTACACCTTC
CASSRSFRGYTF
>TRBJ2-5|TRBV2|NA|NA
TGTGCCAGCAAGTCCAGCCAAGAGACCCAGTACTTC
CASKSSQETQYF
>TRBJ2-3|TRBV6-5|once|TRBD2
TGTGCCAGCTTCCGGGAGGGCCTAGGAGATACGCAGTATTTT
CASFREGLGDTQYF
>TRBJ1-2|TRBV4-1|NA|NA
TGCGCCAGCAGCCAAGGAGGAGGGGATCGGGGCTACACCTTC
CASSQGGGDRGYTF
>TRBJ2-7|TRBV7-8|NA|TRBD2
TGTGCCAGCAGCTACTCCGGGACTAGCGGGAACTACGAGCAGTACTTC
CASSYSGTSGNYEQYF
>TRBJ2-2|TRBV6-5|NA|TRBD1
TGTGCCAGCAGGACTGGACAGGGGTACACCGGGGAGCTGTTTTTT
CASRTGQGYTGELFF
>TRBJ1-2|TRBV6-5|NA|NA
TGTGCCAGCAGTTTTAGTAGACAGCCCCTACGTGGCTACACCTTC
CASSFSRQPLRGYTF
>TRBJ2-5|TRBV5-1|NA|TRBD1
TGCGCCAGCAGCTTGAGAGTTACCGGGACAGGCCAAGAGACCCAGTACTTC
CASSLRVTGTGQETQYF
>TRBJ1-5|TRBV9|few|NA
TGTGCCAGCAGCGTAGGACAGGGCAATCAGCCCCAGCATTTT
CASSVGQGNQPQHF
>TRBJ2-1|TRBV28|NA|NA
TGTGCCAGCAGTCTGGACACCAATGAGCAGTTCTTC
CASSLDTNEQFF
>TRBJ1-1|TRBV5-1|NA|TRBD1
TGCGCCAGCAGCTTGGTTGGGACAGTGAACACTGAAGCTTTCTTT
CASSLVGTVNTEAFF
>TRBJ1-1|TRBV7-2|NA|NA
TGTGCCAGCAGCCCTCAGGGCAGGAGAACTGAAGCTTTCTTT
CASSPQGRRTEAFF
>TRBJ1-2|TRBV28|NA|TRBD1
TGTGCCAGCACCGCCCCCCAGGGGGCGCACGGCTACACCTTC
CASTAPQGAHGYTF
>TRBJ1-1|TRBV6-5|NA|NA
TGTGCCAGCGGAAAGGGAGGCCGCACTGAAGCTTTCTTT
CASGKGGRTEAFF
>TRBJ2-5|TRBV6-2/TRBV6-3|NA|TRBD2
TGTGCCAGCAGTTACGGTACCAGCGGGGGGGCGGAGGAGACCCAGTACTTC
CASSYGTSGGAEETQYF
>TRBJ2-5|TRBV5-6|NA|NA
TGTGCCAGCAGCTTAGGAACGCGAGGGACCCAGTACTTC
CASSLGTRGTQYF
>TRBJ1-5|TRBV4-1|NA|TRBD1
TGCGCCAGCAGCCAAGGACAGGGGACAATCGGGCCCCAGCATTTT
CASSQGQGTIGPQHF
>TRBJ2-1|TRBV28|NA|NA
TGTGCCAGCCAGACAGTGTACAATGAGCAGTTCTTC
CASQTVYNEQFF
>TRBJ1-3|TRBV4-1|NA|NA
TGCGCCAGCAGCCAAGATCCCAGTACTGGAAACACCATATATTTT
CASSQDPSTGNTIYF
>TRBJ1-1|TRBV19|NA|NA
TGTGCCAGTGAGGGTTACACTGAAGCTTTCTTT
CASEGYTEAFF
>TRBJ2-3|TRBV7-3|NA|NA
TGTGCCAGCAGCTTGTATGCGGGGCGCACAGATACGCAGTATTTT
CASSLYAGRTDTQYF
>TRBJ2-1|TRBV28|once|NA
TGTGCCAGCAGTCCCCTGTATGAGCAGTTCTTC
CASSPLYEQFF